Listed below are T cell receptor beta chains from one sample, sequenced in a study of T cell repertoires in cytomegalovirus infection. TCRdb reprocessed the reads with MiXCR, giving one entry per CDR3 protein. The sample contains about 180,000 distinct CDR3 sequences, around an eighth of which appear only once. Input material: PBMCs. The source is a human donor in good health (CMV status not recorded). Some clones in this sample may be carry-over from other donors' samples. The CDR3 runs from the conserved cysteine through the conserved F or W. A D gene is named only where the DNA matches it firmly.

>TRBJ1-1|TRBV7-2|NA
CASSPWGFNTEAFF
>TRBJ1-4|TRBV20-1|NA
CSAATATNEKLFF
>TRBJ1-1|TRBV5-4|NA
CASSGRDNTEAFF
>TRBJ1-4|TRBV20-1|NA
CSARDRSFTNEKLFF
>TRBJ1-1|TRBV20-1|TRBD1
CSAETGKGSEAFF
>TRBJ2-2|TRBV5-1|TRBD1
CASSLSGQGAGELFF
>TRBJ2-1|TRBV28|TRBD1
CASSPGQGAYNEQFF
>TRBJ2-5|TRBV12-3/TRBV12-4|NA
CASTIGAFQETQYF
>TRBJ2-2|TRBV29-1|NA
CSGREGELFF
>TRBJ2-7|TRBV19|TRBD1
CASSIVPGQYYEQYF
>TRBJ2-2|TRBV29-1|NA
CSVEDQGEGELFF
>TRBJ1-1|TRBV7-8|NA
CASSSGTTNTEAFF
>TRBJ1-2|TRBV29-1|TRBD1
CSVEASGTGFGGYTF
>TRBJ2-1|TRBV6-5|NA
CASNYKEQFF
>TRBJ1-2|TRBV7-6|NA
CASSQGSQTAYGYTF
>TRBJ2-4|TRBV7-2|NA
CASSLDRGDIQYF
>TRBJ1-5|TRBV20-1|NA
CSASGRENQPQHF
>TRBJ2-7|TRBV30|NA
CAWSVYEQYF
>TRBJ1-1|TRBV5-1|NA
CASSLGWGISEAFF
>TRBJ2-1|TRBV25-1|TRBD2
CASSARRVGRDNEQFF
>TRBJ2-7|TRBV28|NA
CASSLWGSQQYF
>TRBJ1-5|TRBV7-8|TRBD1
CASSATGTNSNQPQHF
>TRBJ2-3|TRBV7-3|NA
CASSPIAGPMADTQYF
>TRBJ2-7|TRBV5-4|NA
CASSFRTNPYEQYF
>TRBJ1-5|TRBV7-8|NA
CASSLVRSGFTSPLNQPQHF
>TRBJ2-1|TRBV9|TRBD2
CASSETSGISYNEQFF
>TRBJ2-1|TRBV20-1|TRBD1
CSARTGGVEQFF
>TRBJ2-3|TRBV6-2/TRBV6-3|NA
CASSYSGVADTQYF
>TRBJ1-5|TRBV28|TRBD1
CASRGTEGETQPQHF
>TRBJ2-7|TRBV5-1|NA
CASRHRSSYEQYF
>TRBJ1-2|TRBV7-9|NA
CASSSRDRHGYTF